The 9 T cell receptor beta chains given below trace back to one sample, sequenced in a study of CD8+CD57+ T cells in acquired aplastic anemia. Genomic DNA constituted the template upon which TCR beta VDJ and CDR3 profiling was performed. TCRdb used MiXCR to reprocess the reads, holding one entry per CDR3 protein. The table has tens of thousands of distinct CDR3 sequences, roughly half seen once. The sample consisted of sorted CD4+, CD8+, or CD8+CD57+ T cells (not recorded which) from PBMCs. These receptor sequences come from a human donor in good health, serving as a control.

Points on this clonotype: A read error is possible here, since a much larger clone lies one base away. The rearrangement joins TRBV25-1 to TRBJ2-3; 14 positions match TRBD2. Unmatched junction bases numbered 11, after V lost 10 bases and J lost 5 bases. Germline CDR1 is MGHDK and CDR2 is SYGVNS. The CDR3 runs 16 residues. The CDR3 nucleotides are TGTGCCAACAGCGACCGACTAGCGGGAGGGTTAGATACGCAGTATTTT. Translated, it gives CANSDRLAGGLDTQYF.

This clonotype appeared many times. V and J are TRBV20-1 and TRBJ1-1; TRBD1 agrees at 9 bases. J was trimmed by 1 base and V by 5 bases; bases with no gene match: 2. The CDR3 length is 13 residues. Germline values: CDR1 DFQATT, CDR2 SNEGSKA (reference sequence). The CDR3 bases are TGCAGTGCTTGGGACAGGGAGAACACTGAAGCTTTCTTT. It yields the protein CSAWDRENTEAFF.

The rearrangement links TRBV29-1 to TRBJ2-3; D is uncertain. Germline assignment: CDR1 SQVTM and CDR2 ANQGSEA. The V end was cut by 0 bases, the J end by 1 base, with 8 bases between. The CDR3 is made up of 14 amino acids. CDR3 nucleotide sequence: TGCAGCGTTGAAGAGCGTATGGGCACAGATACGCAGTATTTT. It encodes CSVEERMGTDTQYF.

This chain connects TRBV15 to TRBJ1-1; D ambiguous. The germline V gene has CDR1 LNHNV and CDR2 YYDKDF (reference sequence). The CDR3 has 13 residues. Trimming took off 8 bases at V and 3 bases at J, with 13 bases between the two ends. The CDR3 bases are TGTGCCACCTTGCGGAGCTTGGACACTGAAGCTTTCTTT. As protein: CATLRSLDTEAFF.

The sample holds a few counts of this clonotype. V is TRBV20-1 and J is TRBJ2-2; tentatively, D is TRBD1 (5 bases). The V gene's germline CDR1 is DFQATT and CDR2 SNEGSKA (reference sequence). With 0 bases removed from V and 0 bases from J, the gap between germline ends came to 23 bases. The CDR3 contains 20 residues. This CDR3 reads CSARDNILGRDTPNTGELFF. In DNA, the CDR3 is TGCAGTGCTAGAGATAATATCTTAGGCAGGGATACACCGAACACCGGGGAGCTGTTTTTT.

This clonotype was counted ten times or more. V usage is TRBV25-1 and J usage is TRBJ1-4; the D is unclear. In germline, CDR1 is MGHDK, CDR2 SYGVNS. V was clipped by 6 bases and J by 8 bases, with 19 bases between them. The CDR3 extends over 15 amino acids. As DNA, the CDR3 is TGTGCCAGCAGCCCCCCCGGCGCAGGCAACGAAAAACTGTTTTTT. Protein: CASSPPGAGNEKLFF. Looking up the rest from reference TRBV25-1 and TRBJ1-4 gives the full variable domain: EADIYQTPRYLVIGTGKKITLECSQTMGHDKMYWYQQDPGMELHLIHYSYGVNSTEKGDLSSESTVSRIRTEHFPLTLESARPSHTSQYLCASSPPGAGNEKLFFGSGTQLSVL.

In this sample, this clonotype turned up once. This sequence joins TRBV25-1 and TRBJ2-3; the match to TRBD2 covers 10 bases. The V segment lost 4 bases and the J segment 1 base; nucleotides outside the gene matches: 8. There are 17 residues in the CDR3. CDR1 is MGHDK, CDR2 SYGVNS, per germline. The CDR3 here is CASSALAGAPRTDTQYF. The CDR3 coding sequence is TGTGCCAGCAGTGCCCTAGCGGGAGCGCCTCGCACAGATACGCAGTATTTT.

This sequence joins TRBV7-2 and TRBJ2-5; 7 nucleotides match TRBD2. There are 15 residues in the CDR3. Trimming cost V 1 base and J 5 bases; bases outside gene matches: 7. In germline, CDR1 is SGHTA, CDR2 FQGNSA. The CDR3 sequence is CASSLDSAGDETQYF. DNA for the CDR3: TGTGCCAGCAGCTTAGATTCGGCGGGGGACGAGACCCAGTACTTC. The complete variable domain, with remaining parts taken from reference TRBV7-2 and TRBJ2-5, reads GAGVSQSPSNKVTEKGKDVELRCDPISGHTALYWYRQSLGQGLEFLIYFQGNSAPDKSGLPSDRFSAERTGGSVSTLTIQRTQQEDSAVYLCASSLDSAGDETQYFGPGTRLLVL.

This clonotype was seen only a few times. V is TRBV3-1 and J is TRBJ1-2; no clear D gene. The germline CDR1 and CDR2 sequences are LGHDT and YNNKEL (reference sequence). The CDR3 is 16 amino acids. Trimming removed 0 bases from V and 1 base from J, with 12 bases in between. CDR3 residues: CASSQDLAGLNYGYTF. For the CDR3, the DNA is TGTGCCAGCAGCCAAGATCTGGCAGGACTTAACTATGGCTACACCTTC.